The 16 T cell receptor beta chains listed next were all sequenced from one sample in a study of OX40 agonist ivuxolimab in advanced cancers. The data were produced by immunoSEQ multiplex PCR, yet TCRdb's version contains in-frame clones alone and is incomplete. The sample includes about 73,000 clones, roughly 90% of them seen just once. Sequences were derived from CD4+ or CD8+ T cells sorted from blood, sampled in a trial of the OX40 agonist ivuxolimab. The source is an adult with an advanced solid tumor such as melanoma, head and neck, liver or kidney cancer.

The V call is TRBV5-1, the J call TRBJ2-3; D may be TRBD2 (5 bases). V was pared by 4 bases and J by 4 bases, with 16 bases between. The CDR3 length is 15 residues. CDR1 and CDR2 (germline): SGHRS, YFSETQ. The CDR3: CASSVAERVPDTQYF. The CDR3 DNA reads TGCGCCAGCAGCGTGGCAGAGAGGGTTCCAGATACGCAGTATTTT.

The chain carries TRBV7-8 and TRBJ2-3; 11 nucleotides align to TRBD2. This CDR3 has 18 residues. Trimming removed 1 base from V and 2 bases from J; junction bases left unmatched: 8. Germline values: CDR1 SGHVS, CDR2 FQNEAQ. This CDR3 is CASSLGLAGGRPTDTQYF. CDR3 sequence (DNA): TGTGCCAGCAGCTTAGGGCTAGCGGGGGGCCGACCCACAGATACGCAGTATTTT.

The chain has TRBV15 and TRBJ1-5; D might be TRBD1 (5 bases). This CDR3 is 14 amino acids long. V was trimmed by 3 bases and J by 4 bases, leaving 10 bases between them. Per germline, CDR1 LNHNV and CDR2 YYDKDF (reference sequence). This CDR3 reads CATSRGRQNQPQHF. For the CDR3, the DNA is TGTGCCACCAGCAGGGGACGGCAAAATCAGCCCCAGCATTTT.

The rearrangement joins TRBV19 to TRBJ1-2, with D maybe TRBD1 (5 bases). V gave up 7 bases and J gave up 4 bases, with 13 bases separating them. The CDR3 contains 13 residues. The germline V gene has CDR1 LNHDA and CDR2 SQIVND (reference sequence). The CDR3 here is CASTRGAGYGYTF. In DNA form, the CDR3 reads TGTGCCAGTACCCGTGGGGCGGGCTATGGCTACACCTTC.

The CDR3, as DNA: TGTGCCAGCAGCGTAGAGGTAGCGGGGGACCTCACAGATACGCAGTATTTT. It is translated as CASSVEVAGDLTDTQYF. The gene calls are TRBV9 and TRBJ2-3; 9 bases match TRBD2. The germline V gene has CDR1 SGDLS and CDR2 YYNGEE. The CDR3 extends over 17 amino acids. Unmatched junction bases numbered 7, after V lost 0 bases and J lost 2 bases.

This clone qualifies as medium-sized. V usage is TRBV7-2 and J usage is TRBJ1-2; D is undetermined. The CDR3 sequence is 13 residues long. Trimming left V 1 base short and J 8 bases short, with 11 bases between. CDR1 and CDR2 (germline): SGHTA, FQGNSA. The DNA of the CDR3 is TGTGCCAGCAGCTTAGGCGGCCCCCCGGGCTACACCTTC. Encoded protein: CASSLGGPPGYTF.

The chain carries TRBV11-2 and TRBJ1-2; D may be TRBD1 (6 bases). This CDR3 spans 14 amino acids. V lost 7 bases and J 4 bases, leaving 16 bases between the germline ends. The V gene's germline CDR1 is SGHAT and CDR2 FQNNGV. The chain's CDR3 is CASTIGQGSYGYTF. CDR3 in DNA: TGTGCCAGCACCATCGGCCAGGGGAGCTATGGCTACACCTTC. The full variable domain, with the rest looked up from reference TRBV11-2 and TRBJ1-2, is EAGVAQSPRYKIIEKRQSVAFWCNPISGHATLYWYQQILGQGPKLLIQFQNNGVVDDSQLPKDRFSAERLKGVDSTLKIQPAKLEDSAVYLCASTIGQGSYGYTFGSGTRLTVV.

The chain couples TRBV27 to TRBJ2-5, with TRBD2 as a possible D gene (6 bases). Germline-derived CDR1 and CDR2 are MNHEY and SMNVEV (reference sequence). V was trimmed by 6 bases and J by 4 bases, leaving 9 bases between them. The CDR3 has 12 amino acids. The CDR3 loop is CASRGLRETQYF. In nucleotides, the CDR3 is TGTGCCAGCAGGGGACTGAGAGAGACCCAGTACTTC.

This chain connects TRBV10-3 to TRBJ1-1; D gene ambiguous. In germline, CDR1 is ENHRY, CDR2 SYGVKD. The V end was cut by 3 bases, the J end by 1 base, with 3 bases between. This CDR3 is 12 amino acids long. The CDR3 bases are TGTGCCATCAGTGACGGGAACACTGAAGCTTTCTTT. Protein product: CAISDGNTEAFF.

The chain has TRBV7-3 and TRBJ2-3; D might be TRBD2 (7 bases). Per germline, CDR1 SGHTA and CDR2 FQGTGA. With 1 base removed from V and 4 bases from J, the gap between germline ends came to 15 bases. The CDR3 has 16 amino acids. CDR3 coding DNA: TGTGCCAGCAGCTTAATTGGGGGGGCCTTACCAGATACGCAGTATTTT. It is translated as CASSLIGGALPDTQYF.

This clone occurred a few times. V usage is TRBV13 and J usage is TRBJ1-1; D is ambiguous. V shed 3 bases and J shed 0 bases, with 5 bases lying between them. This CDR3 region has 13 residues. CDR1 and CDR2 from the germline V gene are PRHDT and FYEKMQ (reference sequence). CDR3 amino acids: CASSFSVNTEAFF. In nucleotides, the CDR3 is TGTGCCAGCAGCTTTTCAGTGAACACTGAAGCTTTCTTT.

This clone came up once. The gene calls are TRBV10-3 and TRBJ2-1; possibly TRBD1 or TRBD2 for D (6 bases each). V gave up 3 bases and J gave up 6 bases, with 12 bases separating them. CDR3 length equals 14 residues. Germline-derived CDR1 and CDR2 are ENHRY and SYGVKD. The CDR3 loop is CAISDLGGPNEQFF. The CDR3 bases are TGTGCCATCAGTGATCTTGGGGGGCCCAATGAGCAGTTCTTC.

This clone was observed a single time. This rearrangement joins TRBV12-5 to TRBJ2-7; D is uncertain. The CDR3 is 13 amino acids. The V end was cut by 1 base, the J end by 4 bases, with 8 bases between. CDR1 is LGHNT and CDR2 is FRNRAP in the germline V gene. CDR3 residues: CASGLDGGYEQYF. The CDR3 DNA is TGTGCTAGTGGTTTGGACGGTGGTTACGAGCAGTACTTC.

The chain's CDR3 is CASSFVKGADYGYTF. The CDR3 coding sequence is TGTGCCAGCAGCTTTGTTAAGGGGGCCGACTATGGCTACACCTTC. The chain is built from TRBV12-1 and TRBJ1-2; no DNA check was done on the table's D call, TRBD1. TRBV12-1 is noted as a pseudogene. This CDR3 contains 15 residues.

The V gene is TRBV7-6, the J gene TRBJ1-1; no definite D call. The germline CDR1 and CDR2 sequences are SGHVS and FNYEAQ. The V and J ends lost 1 base and 4 bases respectively, with 10 bases between them. The CDR3 is 14 amino acids. CDR3 nucleotide sequence: TGTGCCAGCAGCTTAGAAGTGGGTGGCACTGAAGCTTTCTTT. Residues: CASSLEVGGTEAFF.

The J gene is TRBJ2-7, the V gene TRBV4-3; D might be TRBD2 (5 bases). CDR3 length: 13 residues. The V gene lost 4 bases and the J gene lost 0 bases, with 7 bases spanning the gap. Looked up from germline, CDR1 is LGHNA and CDR2 is YSLEER. CDR3 protein: CASSPRGSYEQYF. The CDR3 nucleotides are TGCGCCAGCAGCCCACGGGGCTCCTACGAGCAGTACTTC.